The 3 T cell receptor beta chains listed next were all sequenced from one sample in a study of early T cells in non-severe SARS-CoV-2 infection. TCRdb reprocessed the 5' RACE reads with MiXCR, giving one entry per CDR3 protein. The data hold about 71,000 distinct CDR3 sequences, with 12% to 15% observed a single time. The source material was whole blood. These TCRs come from an adult who was a healthcare worker with PCR-confirmed SARS-CoV-2 infection or an uninfected control (not recorded which).

The rearrangement uses TRBV28 and TRBJ2-2; D is unresolved. Looked up from germline, CDR1 is MDHEN and CDR2 is SYDVKM. The CDR3 consists of 15 residues. Trimming removed 1 base from V and 2 bases from J, with 8 bases in between. CDR3 nucleotides: TGTGCCAGCAGTTTATTGGGCACTAACACCGGGGAGCTGTTTTTT. Translation: CASSLLGTNTGELFF.

This CDR3 is CASSSERDYRQETQYF. CDR3 in DNA: TGTGCCAGCAGTTCTGAACGGGACTACCGCCAGGAGACCCAGTACTTC. V gene TRBV7-2 combines with J gene TRBJ2-5; 7 bases line up with TRBD2. The CDR3 covers 16 residues. Germline CDR1 SGHTA, CDR2 FQGNSA. Trimming at V came to 6 bases and at J to 5 bases, leaving 15 bases not matched to a gene.

Many counts were recorded for this clonotype. This chain joins TRBV29-1 and TRBJ2-5; a weak D match, TRBD1 (5 bases). Germline V lookup: CDR1 SQVTM, CDR2 ANQGSEA. V was shortened by 5 bases and J by 6 bases, with 10 bases between the two germline ends. This CDR3 contains 11 residues. The CDR3 coding sequence is TGCAGCGTTCAGGGAAGAAAGACCCAGTACTTC. Protein product: CSVQGRKTQYF.